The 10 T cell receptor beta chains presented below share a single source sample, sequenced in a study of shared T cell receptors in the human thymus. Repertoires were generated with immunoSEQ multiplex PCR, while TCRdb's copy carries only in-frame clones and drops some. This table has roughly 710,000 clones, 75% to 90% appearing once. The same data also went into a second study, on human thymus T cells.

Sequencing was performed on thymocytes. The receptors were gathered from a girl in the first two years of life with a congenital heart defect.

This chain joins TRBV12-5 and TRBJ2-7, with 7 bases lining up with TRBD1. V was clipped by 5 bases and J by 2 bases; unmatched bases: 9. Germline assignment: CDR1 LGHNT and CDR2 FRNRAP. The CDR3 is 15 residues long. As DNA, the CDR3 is TGTGCTAGTGGTAGCGCGGCAGGGGGTCCCTACGAGCAGTACTTC. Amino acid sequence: CASGSAAGGPYEQYF.

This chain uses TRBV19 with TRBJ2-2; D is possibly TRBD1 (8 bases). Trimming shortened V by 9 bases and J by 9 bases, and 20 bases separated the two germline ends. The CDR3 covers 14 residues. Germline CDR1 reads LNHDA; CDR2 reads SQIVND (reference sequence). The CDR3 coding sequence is TGTGCCAGCAACGGTATACAGGGGGGGTGGGAGCTGTTTTTT. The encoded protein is CASNGIQGGWELFF.

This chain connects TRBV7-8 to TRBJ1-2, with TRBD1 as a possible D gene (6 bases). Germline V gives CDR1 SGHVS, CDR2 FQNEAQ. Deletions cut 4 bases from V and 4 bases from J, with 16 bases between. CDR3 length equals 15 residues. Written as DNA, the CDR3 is TGTGCCAGCAGCTCCCGTAAGGGGGAGCTCTATGGCTACACCTTC. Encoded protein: CASSSRKGELYGYTF.

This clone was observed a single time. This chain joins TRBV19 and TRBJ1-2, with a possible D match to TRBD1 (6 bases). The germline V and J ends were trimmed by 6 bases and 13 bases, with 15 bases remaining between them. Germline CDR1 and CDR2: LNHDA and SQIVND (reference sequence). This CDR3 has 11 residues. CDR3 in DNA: TGTGCCAGTAGGCAACTGGGGGACATCACCTTC. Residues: CASRQLGDITF.

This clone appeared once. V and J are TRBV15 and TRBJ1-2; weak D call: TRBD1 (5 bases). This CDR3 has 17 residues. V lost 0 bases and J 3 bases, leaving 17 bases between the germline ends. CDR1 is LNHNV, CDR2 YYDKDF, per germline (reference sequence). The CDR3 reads CATSRDLGWGRDYGYTF. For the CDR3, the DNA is TGTGCCACCAGCAGAGATCTGGGGTGGGGCAGGGACTATGGCTACACCTTC.

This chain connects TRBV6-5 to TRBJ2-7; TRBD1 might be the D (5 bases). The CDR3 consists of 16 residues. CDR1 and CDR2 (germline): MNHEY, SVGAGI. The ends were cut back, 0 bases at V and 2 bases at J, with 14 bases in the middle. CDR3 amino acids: CASSYSGALQAYEQYF. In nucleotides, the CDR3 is TGTGCCAGCAGTTACTCTGGCGCGCTACAGGCCTACGAGCAGTACTTC.

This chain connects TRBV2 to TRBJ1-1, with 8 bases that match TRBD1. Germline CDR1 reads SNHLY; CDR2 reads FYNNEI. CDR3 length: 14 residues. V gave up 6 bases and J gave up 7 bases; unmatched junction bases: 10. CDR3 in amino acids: CASRSRQGHGEAFF. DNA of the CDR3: TGTGCCAGCAGATCTAGACAGGGGCATGGTGAAGCTTTCTTT.

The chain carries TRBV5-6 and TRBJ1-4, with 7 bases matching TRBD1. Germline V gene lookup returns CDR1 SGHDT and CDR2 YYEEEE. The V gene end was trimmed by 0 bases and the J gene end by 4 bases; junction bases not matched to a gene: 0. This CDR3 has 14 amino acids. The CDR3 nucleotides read TGTGCCAGCAGCTTGGACAGGGGTAATGAAAAACTGTTTTTT. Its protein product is CASSLDRGNEKLFF.

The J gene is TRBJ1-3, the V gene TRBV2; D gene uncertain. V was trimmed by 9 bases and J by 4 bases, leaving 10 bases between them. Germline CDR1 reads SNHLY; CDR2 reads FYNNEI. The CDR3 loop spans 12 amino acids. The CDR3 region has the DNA TGTGCCAGTCAACTCGGGGGAAACACCATATATTTT. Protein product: CASQLGGNTIYF.

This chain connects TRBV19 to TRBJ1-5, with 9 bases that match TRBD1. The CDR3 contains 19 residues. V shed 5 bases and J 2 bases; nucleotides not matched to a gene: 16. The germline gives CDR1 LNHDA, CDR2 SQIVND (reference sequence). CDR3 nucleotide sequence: TGTGCCAGTAGTTTCGGTCCCGGGACAGGGCGCTGGGGCAATCAGCCCCAGCATTTT. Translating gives CASSFGPGTGRWGNQPQHF. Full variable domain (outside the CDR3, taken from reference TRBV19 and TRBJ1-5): DGGITQSPKYLFRKEGQNVTLSCEQNLNHDAMYWYRQDPGQGLRLIYYSQIVNDFQKGDIAEGYSVSREKKESFPLTVTSAQKNPTAFYLCASSFGPGTGRWGNQPQHFGDGTRLSIL.